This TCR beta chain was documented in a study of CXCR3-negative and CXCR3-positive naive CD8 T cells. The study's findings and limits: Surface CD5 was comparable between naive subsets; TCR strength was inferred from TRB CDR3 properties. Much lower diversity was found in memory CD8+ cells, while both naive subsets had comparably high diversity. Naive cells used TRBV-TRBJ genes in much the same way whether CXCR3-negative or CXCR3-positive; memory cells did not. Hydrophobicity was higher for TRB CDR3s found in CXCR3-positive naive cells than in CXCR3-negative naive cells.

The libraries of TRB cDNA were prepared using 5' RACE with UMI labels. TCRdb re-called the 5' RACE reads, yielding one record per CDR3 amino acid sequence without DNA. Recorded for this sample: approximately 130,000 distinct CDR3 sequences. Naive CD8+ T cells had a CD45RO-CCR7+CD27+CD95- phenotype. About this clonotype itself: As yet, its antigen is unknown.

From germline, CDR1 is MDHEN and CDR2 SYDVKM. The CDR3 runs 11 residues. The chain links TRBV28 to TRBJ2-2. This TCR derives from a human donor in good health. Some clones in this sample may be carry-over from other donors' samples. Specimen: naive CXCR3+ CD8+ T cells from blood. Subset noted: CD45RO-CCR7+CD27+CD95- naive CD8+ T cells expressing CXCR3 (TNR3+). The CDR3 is CASSSNSGLFF.